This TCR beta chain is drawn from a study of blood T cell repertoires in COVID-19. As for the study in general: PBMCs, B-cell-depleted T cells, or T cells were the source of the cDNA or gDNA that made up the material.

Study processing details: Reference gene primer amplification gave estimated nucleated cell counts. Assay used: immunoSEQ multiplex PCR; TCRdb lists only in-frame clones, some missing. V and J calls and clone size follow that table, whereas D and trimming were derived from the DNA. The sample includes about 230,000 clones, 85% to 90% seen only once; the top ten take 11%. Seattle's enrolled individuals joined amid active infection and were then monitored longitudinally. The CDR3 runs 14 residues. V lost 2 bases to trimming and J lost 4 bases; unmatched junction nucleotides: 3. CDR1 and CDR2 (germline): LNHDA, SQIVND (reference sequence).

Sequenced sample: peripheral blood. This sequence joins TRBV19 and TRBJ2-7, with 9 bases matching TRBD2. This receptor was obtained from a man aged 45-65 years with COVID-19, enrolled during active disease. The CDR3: CASSITLAGYEQYF. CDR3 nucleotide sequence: TGTGCCAGTAGTATAACCCTAGCGGGATACGAGCAGTACTTC.